This is a list of T cell receptor beta chains from one sample in a study of blood T cell repertoires in COVID-19. Assay: immunoSEQ multiplex PCR; the TCRdb copy retains only in-frame clones and omits some. The data show tens of thousands of clones, with about 85% seen just once and over 4.5% held by the top ten. Sequencing was performed on peripheral blood. The receptors originated from an older woman with acute or convalescent COVID-19. CDR3s include the opening cysteine and the closing phenylalanine or tryptophan. The order of the fields is V gene, CDR3 length, D gene, J gene, clone size, CDR3 DNA, CDR3 protein. The D gene is left open where the match is weak. Not all rows give a size; the values are once, few, many and, for expanded clones, a class.

v_call: TRBV7-9
cdr3_length: 15
d_call: TRBD2
j_call: TRBJ2-1
clone_size: .
cdr3_nt: TGTGCCAGCAGTTCGCTAGCGGGAGTCAACAATGAGCAGTTCTTC
cdr3_aa: CASSSLAGVNNEQFF

v_call: TRBV3-1/TRBV3-2
cdr3_length: 16
d_call: .
j_call: TRBJ1-4
clone_size: .
cdr3_nt: TGTGCCAGCAGCCAAGAACGCCGGGGGGGGCGTGAAAAACTGTTTTTT
cdr3_aa: CASSQERRGGREKLFF

v_call: TRBV29-1
cdr3_length: 16
d_call: TRBD2
j_call: TRBJ2-3
clone_size: .
cdr3_nt: TGCAGCGTTTCGGGTCGGGGGGGCACTGGGACAGATACGCAGTATTTT
cdr3_aa: CSVSGRGGTGTDTQYF

v_call: TRBV7-6
cdr3_length: 16
d_call: TRBD1
j_call: TRBJ2-7
clone_size: .
cdr3_nt: TGTGCCAGCAGCTTAGCGTCAGGGACAGGAACCTACGAGCAGTACTTC
cdr3_aa: CASSLASGTGTYEQYF

v_call: TRBV9
cdr3_length: 16
d_call: TRBD2
j_call: TRBJ2-5
clone_size: .
cdr3_nt: TGTGCCAGCAGCGTAGAGAACGGGAGGTCGGGAGAGACCCAGTACTTC
cdr3_aa: CASSVENGRSGETQYF

v_call: TRBV2
cdr3_length: 12
d_call: .
j_call: TRBJ2-1
clone_size: .
cdr3_nt: TGTGCCAGCAGTTTACAGGGTTCTGAGCAGTTCTTC
cdr3_aa: CASSLQGSEQFF

v_call: TRBV7-3
cdr3_length: 18
d_call: TRBD2
j_call: TRBJ2-7
clone_size: .
cdr3_nt: TGTGCCAGCAGCTTAAACCCCCCACTAGCGGGGAGCTCCTACGAGCAGTACTTC
cdr3_aa: CASSLNPPLAGSSYEQYF

v_call: TRBV18
cdr3_length: 12
d_call: .
j_call: TRBJ2-3
clone_size: .
cdr3_nt: TGTGCCAGCGCCACTAGCACAGATACGCAGTATTTT
cdr3_aa: CASATSTDTQYF

v_call: TRBV6-6
cdr3_length: 13
d_call: .
j_call: TRBJ1-3
clone_size: .
cdr3_nt: TGTGCCAGCAGTTACGACAGGGGAAACACCATATATTTT
cdr3_aa: CASSYDRGNTIYF

v_call: TRBV6-2/TRBV6-3
cdr3_length: 15
d_call: .
j_call: TRBJ1-2
clone_size: .
cdr3_nt: TGTGCCAGCAGTTACTCGACTGCCGGAATTTATGGCTACACCTTC
cdr3_aa: CASSYSTAGIYGYTF

v_call: TRBV19
cdr3_length: 16
d_call: .
j_call: TRBJ2-3
clone_size: .
cdr3_nt: TGTGCCAGTAGTATAGTGAGGGGGACCGTACAGAATACGCAGTATTTT
cdr3_aa: CASSIVRGTVQNTQYF

v_call: TRBV20-1
cdr3_length: 13
d_call: TRBD1
j_call: TRBJ1-1
clone_size: .
cdr3_nt: TGCAGTGCTAGTAACAGGGGCGGCACTGAAGCTTTCTTT
cdr3_aa: CSASNRGGTEAFF

v_call: TRBV6-5
cdr3_length: 15
d_call: .
j_call: TRBJ1-1
clone_size: .
cdr3_nt: TGTGCCAGCCTCGTGGGGACACTCATGAACACTGAAGCTTTCTTT
cdr3_aa: CASLVGTLMNTEAFF

v_call: TRBV7-9
cdr3_length: 13
d_call: TRBD1
j_call: TRBJ1-2
clone_size: .
cdr3_nt: TGTGCCAGCATCCTGACAGGGGGTTATGGCTACACCTTC
cdr3_aa: CASILTGGYGYTF

v_call: TRBV29-1
cdr3_length: 15
d_call: .
j_call: TRBJ2-3
clone_size: .
cdr3_nt: TGCAGCGTATCCCCTACAGTGATGAGCACAGATACGCAGTATTTT
cdr3_aa: CSVSPTVMSTDTQYF

v_call: TRBV7-9
cdr3_length: 16
d_call: .
j_call: TRBJ2-3
clone_size: many
cdr3_nt: TGTGCCAGCAGCTTAGGGGGGCGGGGGCGCTGGGATACGCAGTATTTT
cdr3_aa: CASSLGGRGRWDTQYF

v_call: TRBV5-6
cdr3_length: 14
d_call: TRBD2
j_call: TRBJ2-5
clone_size: .
cdr3_nt: TGTGCCAGCAGCTGGGGGACTACCCAAGAGACCCAGTACTTC
cdr3_aa: CASSWGTTQETQYF

v_call: TRBV5-5
cdr3_length: 17
d_call: TRBD2
j_call: TRBJ2-1
clone_size: .
cdr3_nt: TGTGCCAGCAGCTCTCGACTAGCGGGGGGCTCCTACAATGAGCAGTTCTTC
cdr3_aa: CASSSRLAGGSYNEQFF

v_call: TRBV19
cdr3_length: 18
d_call: TRBD1
j_call: TRBJ1-5
clone_size: .
cdr3_nt: TGTGCCAGTATGGGGATGGACAGGGGGCGCTTGGGGAATCAGCCCCAGCATTTT
cdr3_aa: CASMGMDRGRLGNQPQHF

v_call: TRBV9
cdr3_length: 14
d_call: .
j_call: TRBJ2-1
clone_size: .
cdr3_nt: TGTGCCAGCAGCGTAGAGCAGGGCGACAATGAGCAGTTCTTC
cdr3_aa: CASSVEQGDNEQFF

v_call: TRBV10-3
cdr3_length: 12
d_call: .
j_call: TRBJ2-7
clone_size: .
cdr3_nt: TGTGCCATCAGAACACAGGGCCACGAGCAGTACTTC
cdr3_aa: CAIRTQGHEQYF

v_call: TRBV9
cdr3_length: 13
d_call: TRBD1
j_call: TRBJ2-1
clone_size: .
cdr3_nt: TGTGCCAGCAGCGTAGCAGGGGGCAATGAGCAGTTCTTC
cdr3_aa: CASSVAGGNEQFF

v_call: TRBV9
cdr3_length: 19
d_call: .
j_call: TRBJ1-3
clone_size: .
cdr3_nt: TGTGCCAGCAGCGTGTCGACCCCGGGGAGAGGAAGTACTGGAAACACCATATATTTT
cdr3_aa: CASSVSTPGRGSTGNTIYF

v_call: TRBV6-6
cdr3_length: 16
d_call: .
j_call: TRBJ2-7
clone_size: once
cdr3_nt: TGTGCCAGCAGTTACTCGAGAAATTCCGGGGCCTACGAGCAGTACTTC
cdr3_aa: CASSYSRNSGAYEQYF

v_call: TRBV19
cdr3_length: 12
d_call: TRBD1
j_call: TRBJ1-2
clone_size: .
cdr3_nt: TGTGCCACGATCCAGGGGGTCTATGGCTACACCTTC
cdr3_aa: CATIQGVYGYTF

v_call: TRBV5-1
cdr3_length: 13
d_call: .
j_call: TRBJ1-1
clone_size: .
cdr3_nt: TGCGCCAGCAGCTTGGTAATGAACACTGAAGCTTTCTTT
cdr3_aa: CASSLVMNTEAFF

v_call: TRBV4-2
cdr3_length: 13
d_call: .
j_call: TRBJ2-3
clone_size: .
cdr3_nt: TGTGCCACCGGAGGGGCAGAAGGGGATACGCAGTATTTT
cdr3_aa: CATGGAEGDTQYF

v_call: TRBV7-8
cdr3_length: 16
d_call: TRBD2
j_call: TRBJ2-5
clone_size: .
cdr3_nt: TGTGCCAGCAGCCAGGGTAGGACTAGCGGGGAGGAGACCCAGTACTTC
cdr3_aa: CASSQGRTSGEETQYF

v_call: TRBV19
cdr3_length: 14
d_call: .
j_call: TRBJ2-7
clone_size: once
cdr3_nt: TGTGCCAGTAGTGTAACGAGTTCCTCCTACGAGCAGTACTTC
cdr3_aa: CASSVTSSSYEQYF

v_call: TRBV19
cdr3_length: 14
d_call: TRBD1
j_call: TRBJ2-3
clone_size: .
cdr3_nt: TGTGCCAGTAGTCCCCGACAGGGTGCAGATACGCAGTATTTT
cdr3_aa: CASSPRQGADTQYF

v_call: TRBV7-9
cdr3_length: 12
d_call: .
j_call: TRBJ2-5
clone_size: .
cdr3_nt: TGTGCCAGCAGCTTAGACGAGCAGACCCAGTACTTC
cdr3_aa: CASSLDEQTQYF

v_call: TRBV7-8
cdr3_length: 15
d_call: TRBD2
j_call: TRBJ2-7
clone_size: .
cdr3_nt: TGTGCCAGCAGCTTAGCAGGGACTAGCTCCCACGAGCAGTACTTC
cdr3_aa: CASSLAGTSSHEQYF

v_call: TRBV5-1
cdr3_length: 14
d_call: TRBD1
j_call: TRBJ1-2
clone_size: .
cdr3_nt: TGCGCCAGCAGCGGGGGACAGGGGCCCTATGGCTACACCTTC
cdr3_aa: CASSGGQGPYGYTF

v_call: TRBV21-1
cdr3_length: 14
d_call: .
j_call: TRBJ1-1
clone_size: .
cdr3_nt: TGTGCCAGCCCCGTGGACAGGGCGAACACTGAAGCTTTCTTT
cdr3_aa: CASPVDRANTEAFF

v_call: TRBV3-1/TRBV3-2
cdr3_length: 14
d_call: .
j_call: TRBJ2-1
clone_size: .
cdr3_nt: TGTGCCAGCAGCCCGTCCGGAGCGGTCAATGAGCAGTTCTTC
cdr3_aa: CASSPSGAVNEQFF

v_call: TRBV6-5
cdr3_length: 13
d_call: .
j_call: TRBJ2-3
clone_size: .
cdr3_nt: TGTGGCTACCCGGCTAGAAAATCAGATACGCAGTATTTT
cdr3_aa: CGYPARKSDTQYF

v_call: TRBV19
cdr3_length: 14
d_call: .
j_call: TRBJ1-5
clone_size: .
cdr3_nt: TGTGCCAGTACCAGATCCCTCTCGGGGCAGCCCCAGCATTTT
cdr3_aa: CASTRSLSGQPQHF

v_call: TRBV20-1
cdr3_length: 11
d_call: .
j_call: TRBJ1-1
clone_size: .
cdr3_nt: TGCAGTGCTTCCCCGGGGACTGAAGCTTTCTTT
cdr3_aa: CSASPGTEAFF

v_call: TRBV7-9
cdr3_length: 14
d_call: TRBD1
j_call: TRBJ2-1
clone_size: .
cdr3_nt: TGTGCCAGCAGCTCCCGGGACAGGGGGAATGAGCAGTTCTTC
cdr3_aa: CASSSRDRGNEQFF

v_call: TRBV24-1
cdr3_length: 11
d_call: .
j_call: TRBJ1-2
clone_size: .
cdr3_nt: TGTGCCACCAGGGGGAACAGGGATTTAAGCTTC
cdr3_aa: CATRGNRDLSF

v_call: TRBV7-9
cdr3_length: 15
d_call: TRBD1
j_call: TRBJ2-5
clone_size: .
cdr3_nt: TGTGCCAGCAGCTTATCAGGACAGGGGCTAGGGACCCAGTACTTC
cdr3_aa: CASSLSGQGLGTQYF

v_call: TRBV27
cdr3_length: 15
d_call: TRBD1
j_call: TRBJ1-4
clone_size: once
cdr3_nt: TGTGCCAGCAGTTTATCGACAGGGGGCTATGAAAAACTGTTTTTT
cdr3_aa: CASSLSTGGYEKLFF

v_call: TRBV9
cdr3_length: 14
d_call: .
j_call: TRBJ2-2
clone_size: .
cdr3_nt: TGTGCCAGCAGACAGGGAAAAAGCACCGGGGAGCTGTTTTTT
cdr3_aa: CASRQGKSTGELFF

v_call: TRBV3-1/TRBV3-2
cdr3_length: 18
d_call: .
j_call: TRBJ1-2
clone_size: .
cdr3_nt: TGTGCCAGCAGCCCTGCCCGCGATGCGGTCAGGGTCAAAAGTGGCTACACCTTC
cdr3_aa: CASSPARDAVRVKSGYTF

v_call: TRBV7-9
cdr3_length: 15
d_call: TRBD1
j_call: TRBJ1-4
clone_size: .
cdr3_nt: TGTGCCAGCAGCTTGGGACAGACCATGAATGAAAAACTGTTTTTT
cdr3_aa: CASSLGQTMNEKLFF

v_call: TRBV15
cdr3_length: 17
d_call: TRBD2
j_call: TRBJ2-3
clone_size: .
cdr3_nt: TGTGCCACCAGCACCCTAGCGGGAGGGCGCGTCACAGATACGCAGTATTTT
cdr3_aa: CATSTLAGGRVTDTQYF

v_call: TRBV19
cdr3_length: 14
d_call: .
j_call: TRBJ1-6
clone_size: .
cdr3_nt: TGTGCCAGCGCCGCCCGGGAGAATAATTCACCCCTCCACTTT
cdr3_aa: CASAARENNSPLHF

v_call: TRBV20-1
cdr3_length: 11
d_call: .
j_call: TRBJ2-1
clone_size: .
cdr3_nt: TGCAGTGCTAGACGAGTAGAGGAGCAGTTCTTC
cdr3_aa: CSARRVEEQFF

v_call: TRBV18
cdr3_length: 15
d_call: TRBD1
j_call: TRBJ1-2
clone_size: once
cdr3_nt: TGTGCCAGCTCACCACCGGTGGACAGGAGGGGCGGCTACACCTTC
cdr3_aa: CASSPPVDRRGGYTF

v_call: TRBV20-1
cdr3_length: 11
d_call: .
j_call: TRBJ2-7
clone_size: few
cdr3_nt: TGCAGTGCTAGGTCAGTCTACGAGCAGTACTTC
cdr3_aa: CSARSVYEQYF

v_call: TRBV19
cdr3_length: 15
d_call: TRBD2
j_call: TRBJ2-7
clone_size: .
cdr3_nt: TGTGCCAGTAGTATTGAAGCGGGAGAAAGTTACGAGCAGTACTTC
cdr3_aa: CASSIEAGESYEQYF

v_call: TRBV5-4
cdr3_length: 14
d_call: .
j_call: TRBJ2-7
clone_size: .
cdr3_nt: TGTGCCAGCAGCGCAACAGGGTGGAGGAACGAGCAGTACTTC
cdr3_aa: CASSATGWRNEQYF

v_call: TRBV6-5
cdr3_length: 13
d_call: .
j_call: TRBJ1-3
clone_size: .
cdr3_nt: TGTGCCAGCAGCCAGGGAACTGGAAACACCATATATTTT
cdr3_aa: CASSQGTGNTIYF